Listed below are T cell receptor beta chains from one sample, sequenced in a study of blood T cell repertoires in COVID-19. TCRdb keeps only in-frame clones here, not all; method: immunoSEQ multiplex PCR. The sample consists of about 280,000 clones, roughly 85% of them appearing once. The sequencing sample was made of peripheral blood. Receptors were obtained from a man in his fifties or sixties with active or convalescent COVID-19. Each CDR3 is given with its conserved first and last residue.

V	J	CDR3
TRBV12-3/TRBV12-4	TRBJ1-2	CASSFMEGGYTF
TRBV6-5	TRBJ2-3	CASRDRGADTQYF
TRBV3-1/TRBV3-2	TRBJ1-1	CASSARGGTGTEAFF
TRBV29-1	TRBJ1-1	CSVGRQGTAFF
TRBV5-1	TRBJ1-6	CASSPGQGLGNSPLHF
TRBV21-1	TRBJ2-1	CASSRRRGTFF
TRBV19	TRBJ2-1	CASREVAYNEQFF
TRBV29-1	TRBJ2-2	CSVGEGTDTGELFF
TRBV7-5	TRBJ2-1	CVRSFGGNSYNEQFF
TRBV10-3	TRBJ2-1	CAIRTSDEQFF
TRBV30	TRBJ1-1	CAWSPGDHTEAFF
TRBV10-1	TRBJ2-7	CASSESTTGGRHEQYF
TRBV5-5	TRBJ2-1	CASSLITSGSNEQFF
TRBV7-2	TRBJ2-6	CASSSGSSSGANVLTF
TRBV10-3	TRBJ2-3	CAISDGDRPTDTQYF
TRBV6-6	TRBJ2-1	CASSYRRQDEQFF
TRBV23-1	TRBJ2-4	CASRTDGKNIQYF
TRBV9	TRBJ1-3	CASSPLGQGNTIYF
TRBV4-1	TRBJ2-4	CASSQVRGLQGARGNIQYF
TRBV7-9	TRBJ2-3	CASSAPGGPDTQYF
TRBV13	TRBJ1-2	CASSLGTGKNYGYTF
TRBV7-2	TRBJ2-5	CASSPQSGREAQYF
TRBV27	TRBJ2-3	CASSNRLVDTQYF
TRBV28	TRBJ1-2	CASSFLRGNYGYTF
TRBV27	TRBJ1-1	CASTSALGEAFF
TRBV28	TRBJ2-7	CASSPSEENYEQYF
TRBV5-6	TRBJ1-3	CASSPGTGNTIYF
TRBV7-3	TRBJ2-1	CASSLWGQDEQFF
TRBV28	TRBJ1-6	CASSLLGSSYNSPLHF
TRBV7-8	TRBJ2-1	CASSLAGVGNEQFF
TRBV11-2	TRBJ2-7	CASSPDIAYEQYF
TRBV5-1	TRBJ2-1	CASSLGQSSYNEQFF
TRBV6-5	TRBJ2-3	CASSLTRSSTDTQYF
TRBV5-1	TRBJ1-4	CASSLSQGDEKLFF
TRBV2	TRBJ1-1	CASSDRRMNTEAFF
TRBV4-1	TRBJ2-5	CASSLGRREGTQYF
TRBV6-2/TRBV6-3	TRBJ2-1	CASSYVRGTSVDEQFF
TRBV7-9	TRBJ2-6	CASSLVVASGANVLTF
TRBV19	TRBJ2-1	CASSIGGPYPYNEQFF
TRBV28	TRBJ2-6	CASEPRRGRSSGANVLTF
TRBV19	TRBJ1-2	CASSSDRDRGQNGYTF
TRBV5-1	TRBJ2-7	CASSLELAGAIGYEQYF
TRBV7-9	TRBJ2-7	CASSPWDRGGEQYF
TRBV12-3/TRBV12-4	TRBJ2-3	CASSFQADTQYF
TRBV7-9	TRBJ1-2	CASSLEFDRGGNGYTF
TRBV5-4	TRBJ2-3	CASSLPGTPTDTQYF
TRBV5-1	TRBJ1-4	CASSLEGATNEKLFF